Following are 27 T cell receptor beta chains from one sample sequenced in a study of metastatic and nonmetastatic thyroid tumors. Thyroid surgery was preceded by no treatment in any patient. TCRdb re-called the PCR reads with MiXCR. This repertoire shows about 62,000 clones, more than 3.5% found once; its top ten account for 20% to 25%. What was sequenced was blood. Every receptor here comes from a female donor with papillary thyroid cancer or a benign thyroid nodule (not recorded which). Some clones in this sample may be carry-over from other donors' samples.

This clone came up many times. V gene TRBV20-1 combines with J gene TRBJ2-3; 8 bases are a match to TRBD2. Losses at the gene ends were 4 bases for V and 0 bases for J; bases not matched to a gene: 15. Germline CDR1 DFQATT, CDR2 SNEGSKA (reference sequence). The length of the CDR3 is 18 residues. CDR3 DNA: TGCAGTGCTATATTCATGAGACTAGCGTTTACTAGCACAGATACGCAGTATTTT. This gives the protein CSAIFMRLAFTSTDTQYF.

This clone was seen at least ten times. The CDR3 sequence is CASSINLYSGANVLTF. The CDR3 DNA sequence: TGTGCCAGTAGTATAAACCTCTACTCTGGGGCCAACGTCCTGACTTTC. The chain couples TRBV19 to TRBJ2-6; D uncertain. Germline lookup yields CDR1 LNHDA and CDR2 SQIVND (reference sequence). Trimming left V 2 bases short and J 0 bases short, with 8 bases between. The CDR3 spans 16 residues.

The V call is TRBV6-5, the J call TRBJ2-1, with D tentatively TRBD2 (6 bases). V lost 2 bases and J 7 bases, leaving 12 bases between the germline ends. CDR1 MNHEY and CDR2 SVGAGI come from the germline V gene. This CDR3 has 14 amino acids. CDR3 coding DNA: TGTGCCAGCAGTTACGAGGCAGGGACTAATGAGCAGTTCTTC. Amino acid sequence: CASSYEAGTNEQFF.

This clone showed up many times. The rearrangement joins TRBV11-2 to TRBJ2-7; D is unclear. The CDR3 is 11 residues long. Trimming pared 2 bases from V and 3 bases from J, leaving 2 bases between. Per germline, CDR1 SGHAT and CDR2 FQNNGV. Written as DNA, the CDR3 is TGTGCCAGCAGCTTACACTACGAGCAGTACTTC. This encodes CASSLHYEQYF.

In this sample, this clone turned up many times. This chain's CDR3 is CASSTGGASNIQYF. The CDR3 DNA follows: TGTGCCAGCAGTACAGGGGGCGCATCAAACATTCAGTACTTC. The chain employs TRBV12-3 or TRBV12-4 and TRBJ2-4; TRBD1 agrees at 9 bases. J was trimmed by 6 bases and V by 5 bases; bases with no gene match: 5. This CDR3 spans 14 amino acids.

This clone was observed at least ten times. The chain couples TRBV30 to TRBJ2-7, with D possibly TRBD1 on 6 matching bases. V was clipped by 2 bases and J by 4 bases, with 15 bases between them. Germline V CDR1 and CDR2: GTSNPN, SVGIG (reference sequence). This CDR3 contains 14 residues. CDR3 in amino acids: CAWSRQDSGYEQYF. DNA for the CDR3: TGTGCCTGGAGTAGACAGGACTCGGGGTACGAGCAGTACTTC.

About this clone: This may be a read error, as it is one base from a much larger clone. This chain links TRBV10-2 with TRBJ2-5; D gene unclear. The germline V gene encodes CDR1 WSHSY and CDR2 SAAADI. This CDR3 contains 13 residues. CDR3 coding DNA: TGCGCCAGTGCCCGGGTGGTCCAAGATACCCAGTACTTC. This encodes CASARVVQDTQYF.

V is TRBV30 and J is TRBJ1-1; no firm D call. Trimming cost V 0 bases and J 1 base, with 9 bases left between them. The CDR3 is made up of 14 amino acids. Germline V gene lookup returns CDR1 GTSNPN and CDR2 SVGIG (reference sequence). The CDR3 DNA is TGTGCCTGGAGTGTATCTGGGCCGAACACTGAAGCTTTCTTT. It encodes CAWSVSGPNTEAFF.

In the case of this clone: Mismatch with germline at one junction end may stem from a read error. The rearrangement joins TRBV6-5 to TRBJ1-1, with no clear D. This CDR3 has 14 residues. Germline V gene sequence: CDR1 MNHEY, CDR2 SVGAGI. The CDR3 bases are TGTGCCAGCACTTACGGGCTGATTAACACTGAAGCTTTCTTT. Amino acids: CASTYGLINTEAFF.

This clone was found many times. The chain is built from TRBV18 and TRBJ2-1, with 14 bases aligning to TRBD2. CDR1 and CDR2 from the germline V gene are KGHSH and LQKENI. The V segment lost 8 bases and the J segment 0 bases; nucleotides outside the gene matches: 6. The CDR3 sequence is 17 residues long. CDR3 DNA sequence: TGTGCCAGCCACCCGGGACTAGCGGGAGACTCCTACAATGAGCAGTTCTTC. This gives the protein CASHPGLAGDSYNEQFF.

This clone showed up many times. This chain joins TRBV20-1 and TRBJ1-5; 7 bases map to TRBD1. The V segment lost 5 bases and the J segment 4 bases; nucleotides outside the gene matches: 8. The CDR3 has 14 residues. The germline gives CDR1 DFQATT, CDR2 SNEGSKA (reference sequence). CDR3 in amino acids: CSALQGYANQPQHF. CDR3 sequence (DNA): TGCAGTGCTTTACAGGGGTACGCTAATCAGCCCCAGCATTTT.

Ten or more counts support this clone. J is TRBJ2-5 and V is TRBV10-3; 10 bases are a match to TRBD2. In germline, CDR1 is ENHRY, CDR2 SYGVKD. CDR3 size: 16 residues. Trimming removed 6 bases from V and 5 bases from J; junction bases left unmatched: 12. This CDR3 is CAISLGASGSVETQYF. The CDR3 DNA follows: TGTGCCATCAGCCTGGGGGCTAGCGGGAGTGTTGAGACCCAGTACTTC.

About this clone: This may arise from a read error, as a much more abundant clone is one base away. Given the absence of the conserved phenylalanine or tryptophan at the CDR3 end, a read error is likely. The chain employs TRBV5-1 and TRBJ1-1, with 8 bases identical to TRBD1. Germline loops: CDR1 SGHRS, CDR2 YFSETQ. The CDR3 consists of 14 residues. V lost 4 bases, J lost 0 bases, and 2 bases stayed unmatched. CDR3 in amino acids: CASSVTGVNTEAFC. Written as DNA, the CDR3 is TGCGCCAGCAGCGTGACAGGGGTGAACACTGAAGCTTTCTGT.

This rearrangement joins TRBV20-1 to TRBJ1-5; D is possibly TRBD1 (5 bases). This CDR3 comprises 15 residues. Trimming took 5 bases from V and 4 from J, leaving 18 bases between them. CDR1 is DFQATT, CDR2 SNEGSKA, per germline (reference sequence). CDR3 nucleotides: TGCAGTGCTCCAGAGATCGGGGGTGGAAATCAGCCCCAGCATTTT. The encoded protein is CSAPEIGGGNQPQHF.

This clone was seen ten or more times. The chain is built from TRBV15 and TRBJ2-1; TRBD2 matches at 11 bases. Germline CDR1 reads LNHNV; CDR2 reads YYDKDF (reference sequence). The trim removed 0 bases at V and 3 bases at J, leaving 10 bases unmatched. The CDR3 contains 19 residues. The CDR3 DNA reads TGTGCCACCAGCAGAGACCGAGTTGGGGGGACTAGCGGCTACAATGAGCAGTTCTTC. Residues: CATSRDRVGGTSGYNEQFF.

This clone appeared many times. The CDR3 loop reads CASSFTLAGGPNEQYF. CDR3 nucleotide sequence: TGTGCCAGCAGCTTTACTTTAGCGGGAGGGCCAAACGAGCAGTACTTC. The V gene is TRBV13, the J gene TRBJ2-7, with TRBD2 identical over 11 bases. V lost 3 bases, J lost 5 bases, and 9 bases stayed unmatched. The V gene's germline CDR1 is PRHDT and CDR2 FYEKMQ (reference sequence). The CDR3 totals 16 residues.

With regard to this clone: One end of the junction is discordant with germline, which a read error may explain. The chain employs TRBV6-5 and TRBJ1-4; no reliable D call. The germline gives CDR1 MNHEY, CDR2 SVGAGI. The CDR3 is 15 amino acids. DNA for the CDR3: TGCGCCAGCAGTTACTCAGGAGGGAGAGGTGAAAAACTGTTTTTT. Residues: CASSYSGGRGEKLFF.

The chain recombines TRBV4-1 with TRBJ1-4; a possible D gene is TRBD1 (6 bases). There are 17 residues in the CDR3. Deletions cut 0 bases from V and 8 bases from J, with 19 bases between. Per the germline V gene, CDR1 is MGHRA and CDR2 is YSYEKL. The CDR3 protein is CASSQDAWGALNEKLFF. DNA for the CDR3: TGCGCCAGCAGCCAAGACGCCTGGGGGGCGTTAAACGAAAAACTGTTTTTT.

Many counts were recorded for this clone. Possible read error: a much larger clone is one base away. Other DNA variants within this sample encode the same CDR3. CDR3 in amino acids: CASRVRLAGVTGELFF. The CDR3 DNA reads as TGCGCCAGCAGGGTTAGACTAGCGGGAGTTACCGGGGAGCTGTTTTTT. The gene calls are TRBV11-2 and TRBJ2-2; 12 nucleotides agree with TRBD2. The CDR3 is 16 amino acids. Germline V gene lookup returns CDR1 SGHAT and CDR2 FQNNGV.

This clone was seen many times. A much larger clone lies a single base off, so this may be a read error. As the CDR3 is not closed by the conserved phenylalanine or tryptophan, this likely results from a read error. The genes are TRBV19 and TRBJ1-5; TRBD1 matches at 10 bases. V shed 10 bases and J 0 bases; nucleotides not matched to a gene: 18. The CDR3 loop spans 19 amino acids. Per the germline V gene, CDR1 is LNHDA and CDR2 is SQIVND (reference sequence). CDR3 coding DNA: TGTGCCACACAAATCAGACAGGGGGCCGGGACCTATAGCAATCAGCCCCAGCATCTT. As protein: CATQIRQGAGTYSNQPQHL.

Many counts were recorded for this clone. The CDR3 loop is CASSKGAGGTEAFF. The DNA of the CDR3 is TGTGCCAGCAGCAAGGGGGCTGGAGGGACTGAAGCTTTCTTT. The chain uses TRBV12-3 or TRBV12-4 and TRBJ1-1, with TRBD1 matching over 7 bases. V gave up 6 bases and J gave up 5 bases; unmatched junction bases: 9. The CDR3 contains 14 residues.

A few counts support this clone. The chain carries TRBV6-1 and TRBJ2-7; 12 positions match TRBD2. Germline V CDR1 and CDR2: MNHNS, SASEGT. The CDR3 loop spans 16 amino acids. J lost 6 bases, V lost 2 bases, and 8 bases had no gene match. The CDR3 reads CASSEWRLAGAIEQYF. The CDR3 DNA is TGTGCCAGCAGTGAATGGAGACTAGCGGGAGCTATCGAGCAGTACTTC.

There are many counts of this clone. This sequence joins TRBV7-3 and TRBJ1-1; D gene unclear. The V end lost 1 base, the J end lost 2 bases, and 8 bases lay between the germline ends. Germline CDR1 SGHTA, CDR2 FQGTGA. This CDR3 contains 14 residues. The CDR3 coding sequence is TGTGCCAGCAGCTTAATCGGCGGTAACACTGAAGCTTTCTTT. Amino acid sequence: CASSLIGGNTEAFF.

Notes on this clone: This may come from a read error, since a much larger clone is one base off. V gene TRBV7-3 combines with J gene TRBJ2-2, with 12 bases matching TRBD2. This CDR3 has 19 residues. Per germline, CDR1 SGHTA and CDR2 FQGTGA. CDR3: CAGSFSSTSGRWGTGELFF. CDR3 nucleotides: TGTGCCGGCAGCTTTAGCTCCACTAGCGGGAGGTGGGGGACCGGGGAGCTGTTTTTT.

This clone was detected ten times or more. CDR3 DNA: TGTGCCAGTTCAGGGACTAGCGGGAAGATTGAGCAGTTCTTC. Its translation: CASSGTSGKIEQFF. The chain has TRBV6-1 and TRBJ2-1; 13 bases agree with TRBD2. The germline CDR1 and CDR2 sequences are MNHNS and SASEGT. The CDR3 length is 14 residues. V lost 9 bases, J lost 9 bases, and 8 bases stayed unmatched.

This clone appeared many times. The CDR3 nucleotides read TGTGCCAGTGACCGATGGGGGTCGAACACTGAAGCTTTCTTT. The encoded protein is CASDRWGSNTEAFF. The rearrangement uses TRBV9 and TRBJ1-1; D may be TRBD1 (5 bases). The CDR3 loop spans 14 amino acids. The V end lost 8 bases, the J end lost 1 base, and 15 bases lay between the germline ends. The V gene's germline CDR1 is SGDLS and CDR2 YYNGEE.

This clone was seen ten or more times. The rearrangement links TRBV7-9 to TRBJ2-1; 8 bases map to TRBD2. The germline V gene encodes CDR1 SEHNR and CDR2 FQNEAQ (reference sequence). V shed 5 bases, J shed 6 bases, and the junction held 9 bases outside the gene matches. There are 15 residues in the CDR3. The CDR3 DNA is TGTGCCAGCAGCCCCGGGACTAGTAGGGTCAATGAGCAGTTCTTC. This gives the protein CASSPGTSRVNEQFF.